The 5 T cell receptor beta chains listed next were all sequenced from one sample in a study of control samples from healthy donors and cancer patients. Sequencing used immunoSEQ multiplex PCR; TCRdb keeps in-frame clones, though not all of them. In the table there are over 10,000 clones, approximately 80% of which are singletons. Sample: formalin-fixed, paraffin-embedded tissue. These receptors all come from a male donor with melanoma.

This clone was recorded once. The chain has TRBV18 and TRBJ1-1; maybe TRBD1 (6 bases). This CDR3 comprises 16 residues. The germline V gene encodes CDR1 KGHSH and CDR2 LQKENI. Trimming removed 4 bases from V and 0 bases from J, with 15 bases in between. CDR3 amino acids: CASSLTWTAMNTEAFF. The CDR3 DNA reads as TGTGCCAGCTCACTAACATGGACAGCTATGAACACTGAAGCTTTCTTT.

The chain employs TRBV11-2 and TRBJ1-2; 7 bases agree with TRBD1. The V segment lost 4 bases and the J segment 2 bases; nucleotides outside the gene matches: 7. Germline V CDR1 and CDR2: SGHAT, FQNNGV. The CDR3 is 15 residues long. CDR3 coding DNA: TGTGCCAGCAGCTCCCGGGACAGTCACAACTATGGCTACACCTTC. Its translation is CASSSRDSHNYGYTF.

V gene TRBV14 combines with J gene TRBJ1-1; no clear D. Trimming took off 1 base at V and 3 bases at J, with 12 bases between the two ends. Germline CDR1 and CDR2: SGHDN and FVKESK. The CDR3 is 15 amino acids. This CDR3 reads CASSQGSPGYTEAFF. As DNA, the CDR3 is TGTGCCAGCAGCCAAGGTTCCCCGGGGTACACTGAAGCTTTCTTT.

For this clone: This may stem from a read error, because a much larger clone lies one nucleotide away. The same CDR3 arises from other DNA sequences in this sample as well. CDR3 bases: TGTGCCAGCAGACCGTGGCGGGCACCAGACACAGATACGCAATATTTT. Translated, it gives CASRPWRAPDTDTQYF. The rearrangement uses TRBV5-6 and TRBJ2-3; TRBD2 is a possible D gene (5 bases). In germline, CDR1 is SGHDT, CDR2 YYEEEE. The CDR3 consists of 16 residues. Filled out from reference TRBV5-6 and TRBJ2-3, the complete variable domain reads DAGVTQSPTHLIKTRGQQVTLRCSPKSGHDTVSWYQQALGQGPQFIFQYYEEEERQRGNFPDRFSGHQFPNYSSELNVNALLLGDSALYLCASRPWRAPDTDTQYFGPGTRLTVL.

The chain joins TRBV5-4 to TRBJ1-6; maybe TRBD1 (5 bases). The CDR3 spans 17 residues. V lost 2 bases, J lost 0 bases, and 12 bases lay in between. In germline, CDR1 is SGHNT, CDR2 YYREEE (reference sequence). This CDR3 is CASSFGDLSSYNSPLHF. CDR3 sequence (DNA): TGTGCCAGCAGCTTCGGGGACCTAAGCTCCTATAATTCACCCCTCCACTTT.